The text below deals with one TCR beta chain. Its antigen specificity is not known. Base-call qualities are not available, and no considerably larger clone is one nucleotide away. These data originate in a study of T cells after yellow fever vaccination (dated by TCRdb to the late 2010s). General notes on the study: The SMART-Seq v4 Ultra Low Input RNA kit was used to prepare libraries from fractions with low cell numbers. To follow T-cell clones before and after primary and booster YFV17D yellow fever vaccination, bulk TCR alpha and beta repertoires were sequenced over time. The cohort comprised two healthy male donors, one aged 18 to 30 and one aged 30 to 40 years. Blood samples were taken at several timepoints before and after primary and secondary immunization, and bulk PBMC replicates and cell subsets were isolated.

The treatment or condition label, as the study defines it: live attenuated yellow fever vaccine strain. At each blood-draw timepoint, two biological replicates of bulk PBMCs were obtained. PBMCs were isolated from peripheral blood using a standard Ficoll-Paque protocol. RNA was extracted with TriZol from bulk PBMCs, CD4 and CD8 fractions, and dextramer-positive and dextramer-negative fractions. TCR cDNA was synthesized by 5'RACE template switching, which introduced a universal primer site and unique molecular identifiers. Priming for cDNA synthesis came from both the TCR alpha and TCR beta constant segments. Two PCR steps were used to amplify libraries, with sample barcodes and sequencing adapters being added in the second step. Sequencing of libraries was performed on Illumina HiSeq 2500 (2x100 bp) or NovaSeq (2x150 bp). The authors processed their data as follows. Demultiplexing of reads and collapsing into UMI consensus sequences were performed with MIGEC, and V(D)J alignment was carried out with MiXCR. Vaccine-responding clonotypes were identified with edgeR using replicate PBMC samples, with FDR below 0.01 and a log2 fold change above 5 up to day 15 being required. Each bulk clonotype was labeled CD4 or CD8 based on which sequenced repertoire, CD4 or CD8, contained the clonotype at higher abundance. In TCRdb, the public reads were trimmed at Q25 with fastp and aligned with MiXCR, with productive beta chains retained. Merged by CDR3 protein, the rows form single entries marked with the most common genes and DNA. TCRdb's processing, not the authors' own work, is the source of the V and J calls. Here the sample has hundreds of thousands of distinct CDR3 sequences; 6.2% occur a single time. The ten biggest clones cover 15% of the sample.

Points the paper makes about the study in general: Compared with the primary T-cell response, the secondary T-cell response was weaker but faster, peaking on day 5 rather than day 15. A small fraction of clonotypes appeared in both the CD4 and CD8 compartments, likely as a result of convergent recombination. Because abundant contaminating clonotypes from the bulk population could be contained in FACS-sorted repertoires, computational filtering was required. Because the study included only a couple of donors, the extent to which the findings can be generalized is limited. Most clones expanded after primary vaccination (around 96% of CD4 and around 89% of CD8) were re-detected after the booster, suggesting that broad memory maintenance occurred.

The CDR3 covers 15 residues, taking in both the cysteine and the phenylalanine. Only the CDR3 region is kept as DNA, spanning 45 bases read in frame from base 1. The V and J ends are trimmed by 1 base and 3 bases, leaving 8 bases between them. The germline V gene provides CDR1 SGHTS and CDR2 YDEGEE. This TCR was recovered from a man under 40 who received the YFV17D yellow fever vaccine. Recombination linked TRBV5-8 to TRBJ1-6; no D gene can be assigned with confidence. The sequenced sample was PBMCs, obtained 5 days after the yellow fever booster vaccination. The CDR3 here reads CASSLTDDYNSPLHF. The DNA sequence is as follows: TGTGCCAGCAGCTTGACGGATGACTATAATTCACCCCTCCACTTT.